The next 23 T cell receptor beta chains were all read from a single sample in a study of blood T cell repertoires in COVID-19 (dated by TCRdb to 2019 to 2021). The library was made by the immunoSEQ multiplex PCR assay. TCRdb's version of the immuneACCESS table is confined to in-frame rearrangements and falls short of the full clone set. An unresolved V gene accounts for under half of the shortfall where checked; the remainder is of unknown origin. Counted in this sample were fewer than 200,000 clones; 80% to 90% of them appeared once. The ten largest make up under 2% of the sample. Sequencing was done on a sample of peripheral blood. These receptors were collected from a man aged 18 to 30 who had recovered from COVID-19.

This CDR3 reads CATRRGGRARESELFF. The CDR3 DNA reads TGTGCCACCAGACGGGGGGGGAGGGCTCGGGAATCAGAGCTGTTTTTT. The rearrangement uses TRBV15 and TRBJ2-2, with 8 nucleotides matching TRBD2. Germline values: CDR1 LNHNV, CDR2 YYDKDF (reference sequence). The CDR3 runs to 16 residues. V was pared by 6 bases and J by 11 bases, with 17 bases of the junction left unmatched.

The chain joins TRBV9 to TRBJ1-4; 7 nucleotides agree with TRBD1. J was trimmed by 6 bases and V by 0 bases; bases with no gene match: 5. There are 15 residues in the CDR3. Germline V gene lookup returns CDR1 SGDLS and CDR2 YYNGEE. CDR3 coding DNA: TGTGCCAGCAGCGTAGAGGGGGCGGAGGATGAAAAACTGTTTTTT. As protein: CASSVEGAEDEKLFF.

V is TRBV5-1 and J is TRBJ1-1; D gene uncertain. The germline V gene encodes CDR1 SGHRS and CDR2 YFSETQ. V dropped 0 bases and J dropped 1 base, with 7 bases sitting between them. The CDR3 runs to 14 residues. CDR3 loop: CASSLVQENTEAFF. The DNA for the CDR3 is TGCGCCAGCAGCTTGGTCCAGGAGAACACTGAAGCTTTCTTT. Full variable domain (missing parts from reference TRBV5-1 and TRBJ1-1): KAGVTQTPRYLIKTRGQQVTLSCSPISGHRSVSWYQQTPGQGLQFLFEYFSETQRNKGNFPGRFSGRQFSNSRSEMNVSTLELGDSALYLCASSLVQENTEAFFGQGTRLTVV.

The rearrangement joins TRBV21-1 to TRBJ2-7; whether TRBD2, the table's D call, matches the DNA was not checked. TRBV21-1 is an annotated pseudogene. The length of the CDR3 is 14 residues. The CDR3 here is CASNGGRSSYEQYF. The CDR3 coding sequence is TGTGCCAGCAACGGGGGGAGGTCGTCGTACGAGCAGTACTTC.

The chain employs TRBV9 and TRBJ1-3, with D possibly TRBD1 on 5 matching bases. The germline V gene encodes CDR1 SGDLS and CDR2 YYNGEE. This CDR3 comprises 16 residues. The V and J ends lost 3 bases and 0 bases respectively, with 13 bases between them. This CDR3 is CASSGPTVYSGNTIYF. CDR3 nucleotides: TGTGCCAGCAGCGGACCGACAGTTTACTCTGGAAACACCATATATTTT.

This chain joins TRBV5-1 and TRBJ1-5; 7 positions match TRBD1. The germline V gene has CDR1 SGHRS and CDR2 YFSETQ. This CDR3 has 14 amino acids. J lost 7 bases, V lost 0 bases, and 4 bases had no gene match. The chain's CDR3 is CASSLGDSHQPQHF. The CDR3 nucleotides read TGCGCCAGCAGCTTGGGGGACAGTCACCAGCCCCAGCATTTT.

The rearrangement uses TRBV6-2 or TRBV6-3 and TRBJ1-2; 7 nucleotides agree with TRBD1. Unmatched junction bases numbered 8, after V lost 6 bases and J lost 4 bases. Germline assignment: CDR1 MNHEY and CDR2 SVGEGT. The CDR3 length is 14 residues. The CDR3 region has the DNA TGTGCCAGCAGCCCGGGACAGATTCTCTATGGCTACACCTTC. It encodes CASSPGQILYGYTF.

This chain joins TRBV6-5 and TRBJ2-7, with no clear D. The V end lost 6 bases, the J end lost 2 bases, and 14 bases lay between the germline ends. The CDR3 spans 14 residues. Germline-derived CDR1 and CDR2 are MNHEY and SVGAGI. CDR3 protein: CASRSHSFPYEQYF. CDR3 bases: TGTGCCAGCAGAAGCCACTCTTTCCCCTACGAGCAGTACTTC.

This clone was seen once. The rearrangement joins TRBV5-1 to TRBJ2-2; no definite D call. Deletions cut 0 bases from V and 3 bases from J, with 9 bases between. In germline, CDR1 is SGHRS, CDR2 YFSETQ. The CDR3 is 15 amino acids. CDR3 sequence: CASSLGATYTGELFF. In DNA form, the CDR3 reads TGCGCCAGCAGCTTGGGGGCGACGTACACCGGGGAGCTGTTTTTT.

The chain is built from TRBV11-1 and TRBJ1-1; tentatively, D is TRBD1 (6 bases). CDR3 size: 15 residues. Germline V gene sequence: CDR1 SGHAT, CDR2 FQDESV (reference sequence). V lost 5 bases and J lost 2, with 15 bases in between. The CDR3 sequence: CASSLRGQINTEAFF. CDR3 coding DNA: TGTGCCAGCAGCCTCAGAGGACAGATAAACACTGAAGCTTTCTTT.

The genes are TRBV11-2 and TRBJ1-3; D remains ambiguous. Trimming left V 3 bases short and J 0 bases short, with 6 bases between. The germline V gene has CDR1 SGHAT and CDR2 FQNNGV. The CDR3 is 14 residues long. This chain's CDR3 is CASSLGSSGNTIYF. The CDR3, as DNA: TGTGCCAGCAGCTTGGGGAGCTCTGGAAACACCATATATTTT.

This chain uses TRBV5-1 with TRBJ1-6; D is unclear. V lost 0 bases, J lost 9 bases, and 10 bases lay in between. Per the germline V gene, CDR1 is SGHRS and CDR2 is YFSETQ. The CDR3 length is 14 residues. CDR3 protein: CASSLDQAGSPLHF. CDR3 bases: TGCGCCAGCAGCTTGGATCAAGCCGGTTCACCCCTCCACTTT.

DNA of the CDR3: TGTGCCAGTACTCGCGGGACAGGGGCGGCTGGGGCCAACGTCCTGACTTTC. This translates into CASTRGTGAAGANVLTF. The chain couples TRBV19 to TRBJ2-6; 10 positions match TRBD1. This CDR3 has 17 amino acids. Germline-derived CDR1 and CDR2 are LNHDA and SQIVND (reference sequence). V was pared by 7 bases and J by 2 bases, with 8 bases of the junction left unmatched.

Turning to this clone: A junction end diverges from the germline sequence, so it may reflect a read error. V and J are TRBV7-7 and TRBJ2-2; possible D gene TRBD2, 7 bases. The CDR3 consists of 17 residues. The germline gives CDR1 SSHAT, CDR2 FNYEAQ (reference sequence). The CDR3 spells CASSRLGGGLGTGELFF. CDR3 DNA: TGTGCTAGCAGCCGTCTAGGGGGGGGCCTAGGCACCGGGGAGCTGTTTTTT.

The chain carries TRBV21-1 and TRBJ1-5; the D call TRBD1 from the table was never checked on the DNA. TRBV21-1 counts as a pseudogene. CDR3 size: 16 residues. This CDR3 is CAKGQSDYVGNQPQHF. The CDR3 DNA reads as TGTGCCAAGGGACAGTCGGATTACGTGGGCAATCAGCCCCAGCATTTT.

V and J are TRBV18 and TRBJ1-1; D is possibly TRBD1 (6 bases). The CDR3 is 13 residues long. In germline, CDR1 is KGHSH, CDR2 LQKENI. The ends were cut back, 4 bases at V and 1 base at J, with 7 bases in the middle. CDR3: CASSQGGNTEAFF. As DNA, the CDR3 is TGTGCCAGCTCACAAGGGGGGAACACTGAAGCTTTCTTT.

This chain connects TRBV6-5 to TRBJ1-2, with D maybe TRBD1 (5 bases). V was clipped by 6 bases and J by 7 bases, with 15 bases between them. Germline values: CDR1 MNHEY, CDR2 SVGAGI. This CDR3 spans 13 amino acids. The CDR3 coding sequence is TGTGCCAGCAGCATCGGGGGAGGTCGTGGCTACACCTTC. Amino acid sequence: CASSIGGGRGYTF.

This chain connects TRBV27 to TRBJ1-1, with D possibly being TRBD1 (5 bases). The CDR3 spans 15 residues. V was shortened by 1 base and J by 1 base, with 10 bases between the two germline ends. CDR1 and CDR2 from the germline V gene are MNHEY and SMNVEV (reference sequence). The CDR3 DNA is TGTGCCAGCAGTTTATTCGCGGGACCGAACACTGAAGCTTTCTTT. It specifies CASSLFAGPNTEAFF.

V is TRBV11-2 and J is TRBJ1-1; weak D call: TRBD1 (5 bases). With 1 base removed from V and 2 bases from J, the gap between germline ends came to 20 bases. This CDR3 contains 18 residues. Germline CDR1 reads SGHAT; CDR2 reads FQNNGV. CDR3 protein: CASSLALMGPPDNTEAFF. CDR3 sequence (DNA): TGTGCCAGCAGCTTAGCCTTAATGGGGCCACCGGATAACACTGAAGCTTTCTTT.

The chain recombines TRBV5-6 with TRBJ2-7, with D possibly matching TRBD2 (6 bases). Trimming took 4 bases from V and 5 from J, leaving 13 bases between them. CDR1 and CDR2 (germline): SGHDT, YYEEEE. The CDR3 is 13 amino acids. The CDR3 loop is CASSLGWGDEQYF. Here the CDR3 DNA reads TGTGCCAGCAGCCTGGGCTGGGGGGACGAGCAGTACTTC.

The gene calls are TRBV27 and TRBJ1-2, with 7 bases aligning to TRBD1. Germline V lookup: CDR1 MNHEY, CDR2 SMNVEV (reference sequence). Trimming removed 4 bases from V and 6 bases from J; junction bases left unmatched: 5. The CDR3 consists of 13 residues. The CDR3 protein is CASSWTGLDGYTF. CDR3 nucleotides: TGTGCCAGCAGTTGGACAGGCCTAGATGGCTACACCTTC.

This clone was picked up one time. V usage is TRBV5-1 and J usage is TRBJ2-7; possibly TRBD1 for D (5 bases). The V end lost 4 bases, the J end lost 4 bases, and 9 bases lay between the germline ends. CDR3 length: 12 amino acids. CDR1 and CDR2 from the germline V gene are SGHRS and YFSETQ. The CDR3 sequence is CASSADRYEQYF. The DNA for the CDR3 is TGCGCCAGCAGCGCAGACAGATACGAGCAGTACTTC.

The CDR3, as DNA: TGTGCCATCACGCCTAGCGGGATCACAGATACGCAGTATTTT. This gives the protein CAITPSGITDTQYF. The chain links TRBV10-3 to TRBJ2-3, with 9 nucleotides matching TRBD2. V gave up 7 bases and J gave up 2 bases; unmatched junction bases: 4. The germline V gene encodes CDR1 ENHRY and CDR2 SYGVKD. There are 14 residues in the CDR3.